This T cell receptor beta chain was identified in a study of shared clonotypes between healthy human individuals (TCRdb year 2020). Context from the whole study: Two women and a few men aged 18 to 49 years were included in the cohort. Per donor, three plates each were used for CD4 naive and CD4 memory, two for CD8 naive, and one for CD8 memory. To estimate repertoire size and how much clonotype sharing occurs between individuals, the study deeply sequenced the blood TCR repertoires of roughly 5 healthy adults. To increase sequencing depth and limit assay-specific biases, different laboratories used diverse techniques to prepare libraries and sequence TCR repertoires. Between about 0.9 and 9 billion PBMCs per donor were obtained by leukapheresis.

Using the deep immunoSEQ assay, multiplex PCR amplified TCR CDR3 regions from genomic DNA. Genomic DNA extracted from each cell subset was distributed evenly over all wells of several immunoSEQ 96-well plates, and each plate served as one replicate. For sorted subsets, each replicate PCR was loaded with around 200 ng genomic DNA, equivalent to 25,000 to 35,000 T cell genomes. The purified libraries were quantified using a Qubit 3.0 fluorometer, sized with a Bioanalyzer 2100, and then quantified again using the KAPA Library Quantification kit. Every immunoSEQ 96-well plate was sequenced on a separate single-read 150-cycle Illumina NextSeq 550 flow cell. As for the original processing: Because only junctional sequences without quality scores were contained in the immunoSEQ output, filtering matching that applied to full-length reads could not be performed. Sequences were annotated with PyIR, a Python wrapper for IgBLAST v1.9, and V/J genes and CDR3 were assigned using IMGT germline references. Any read was removed if the V/J assignment was weak (E-value above 1e-6), the CDR3 was missing, or the read contained stop codons, out-of-frame junctions, or ambiguous translated residues. A V3J clonotype was defined by an identical inferred V gene, J gene, and CDR3 amino acid sequence. Percentage overlap between repertoires was computed as shared unique clonotypes divided by the size of the smaller repertoire. Three approaches were used to assess repertoire richness: RTK rarefaction, the Chao1 estimator, and Recon v2.1 estimates of unobserved clonotypes. Generation probabilities were computed with OLGA for all TCRbeta clonotypes obtained by the gDNA method from four donors. TCRdb took this table from immuneACCESS and kept in-frame rearrangements with V and J called. Such tables lack part of the clones; where checked against another copy, unresolved V genes explain under half of the gap, and the rest is unexplained. V, J and clone size reflect that table, while D and trimming were determined from the DNA. The sample contains roughly 2,500,000 clones, roughly 93% of them found a single time. Around 0.4% of the sample comes from the top ten.

Here is what the overall study found, with its caveats: Pairwise subsampling led to the expectation that sequencing depth would affect the degree of clonotype sharing among donors. Sampling was limited to blood, and TCR repertoires in tissue likely differ from TCR repertoires in blood. The genetic and exposure-history diversity represented was limited by the small number of donors. Estimated clonotype richness was generally larger for naive than for memory subsets. Even with the large sequencing depth, rarefaction of the sorted-subset datasets indicated that sequencing was incomplete. Compared with non-shared clonotypes, the clonotypes found in all four sorted-subset donors had higher generation probabilities. When a few donors were compared, the shared fraction of clonotypes was 5% to 6.5% for naive CD4, 3.5% to 4% for naive CD8, 2.3% for memory CD4, and roughly 0.43% for memory CD8.

A word on this clone: Its recognized antigen is unknown. Base qualities were left out, and no much larger clone turns up one base away.

Healthy HIV-negative adults with no recently reported acute infections or vaccinations were included as donors. Every donor was a Caucasian adult residing in Nashville, Tennessee, USA. CD4+ T cells were enriched through magnetic negative selection, after which naive cells were positively selected on CD45RA and the remaining negative fraction served as the memory subset. Blood was collected by leukapheresis, and PBMCs were isolated by Ficoll-Histopaque density gradient centrifugation and then cryopreserved in liquid nitrogen vapor phase. Analytical flow cytometry was used to check the purity and quantity of every magnetically sorted T cell population. Genomic DNA was isolated from each sorted fraction and quantified by UV absorbance on a Nanodrop 2000c. The CDR3 goes from the cysteine to the phenylalanine over 13 residues. CDR3 DNA only is kept here, 39 bases in frame from base 1. CDR1 and CDR2 (MNHNS, SASEGT) derive from the germline V gene. Relative to germline, V is 4 bases shorter and J is 3 bases shorter, with 10 bases between their ends.

Material: naive CD4+ T cells from PBMCs. According to the study, the label for this sample's cell subset or site signals: CD45RA+ positively selected. This TCR was recovered from a man between 18 and 29 years old in good health. Some clones in this sample may be carry-over from other donors' samples. The sequence joins TRBV6-1 to TRBJ2-7, with an unclear D gene assignment. The CDR3 reads as follows: CASSVVQDYEQYF. The DNA is TGTGCCAGCAGTGTTGTGCAGGACTACGAGCAGTACTTC.